Listed below are T cell receptor beta chains from one sample, sequenced in a study of vaccination and CD4 T cells after COVID-19. Their specific antigens are unknown. MiXCR was run by TCRdb on the PCR reads, yielding one entry per CDR3 protein. The repertoire holds roughly 3,600 distinct CDR3 sequences, with roughly 17% as singletons. The sequencing sample was made of CD4+ T cells from blood, cultured in vitro. Receptors were obtained from a human donor who had recovered from COVID-19. CDR3s include the opening cysteine and the closing phenylalanine or tryptophan. A D gene is named only where the DNA matches it firmly. Clone size, where shown, is once, few, many, or a class for clones that have expanded.

clone_size | j_call | d_call | v_call | cdr3_aa | cdr3_nt
- | TRBJ1-3 | - | TRBV30 | CAWSVPQGLWYF | TGTGCCTGGAGTGTACCACAGGGCCTCTGGTATTTT
- | TRBJ1-2 | - | TRBV5-4 | CASSLDPGFYGYTF | TGTGCCAGCAGCTTGGATCCAGGCTTCTATGGCTACACCTTC
- | TRBJ2-7 | TRBD2 | TRBV11-2 | CASSLDDGGGSYEQYF | TGTGCCAGCAGCTTAGATGACGGGGGGGGGTCCTACGAGCAGTACTTC
- | TRBJ2-7 | TRBD2 | TRBV30 | CAWSRTRLAASYEQYF | TGTGCCTGGAGTAGAACCCGACTAGCGGCCTCCTACGAGCAGTACTTC
- | TRBJ2-3 | - | TRBV5-5 | CASSTQAGGTDTQYF | TGTGCCAGCAGCACCCAGGCAGGGGGCACAGATACGCAGTATTTT
few | TRBJ1-3 | - | TRBV12-3/TRBV12-4 | CASTSYSGNTIYF | TGTGCCAGCACCTCGTACTCTGGAAACACCATATATTTT
- | TRBJ2-5 | - | TRBV3-1 | CASSQEGRRKTQYF | TGTGCCAGCAGCCAAGAGGGGAGGAGGAAGACCCAGTACTTC
- | TRBJ1-5 | - | TRBV5-1 | CASSLDSLNQPQHF | TGCGCCAGCAGCTTGGACAGCCTCAATCAGCCCCAGCATTTT
- | TRBJ2-7 | - | TRBV30 | CAWNRQGMASYEQYF | TGTGCCTGGAACCGCCAGGGAATGGCGTCCTACGAGCAGTACTTC
few | TRBJ2-7 | - | TRBV7-2 | CASSLDASYEQYF | TGTGCCAGCAGCCTGGACGCGTCCTACGAGCAGTACTTC
few | TRBJ1-5 | - | TRBV5-1 | CASSLGGYSNQPQHF | TGCGCCAGCAGCTTAGGTGGGTATAGCAATCAGCCCCAGCATTTT
few | TRBJ2-7 | - | TRBV10-1 | CASSEGGSYEQYF | TGCGCCAGCAGTGAAGGGGGCTCCTACGAGCAGTACTTC
- | TRBJ1-4 | - | TRBV6-4 | CASSPTAGLPMEKLFF | TGTGCCAGCAGTCCAACCGCGGGACTCCCGATGGAAAAACTGTTTTTT
few | TRBJ2-3 | TRBD2 | TRBV5-1 | CASSWGPGGDDTQYF | TGCGCCAGCAGCTGGGGACCGGGGGGTGACGATACGCAGTATTTT
- | TRBJ2-1 | - | TRBV14 | CASSRKGGYEQFF | TGTGCCAGCAGCCGAAAGGGAGGCTATGAGCAGTTCTTC
- | TRBJ2-2 | TRBD2 | TRBV19 | CASSLGEGTGELFF | TGTGCCAGTAGTCTGGGGGAGGGCACCGGGGAGCTGTTTTTT
- | TRBJ2-7 | - | TRBV5-1 | CASNNVGSYEQYF | TGCGCCAGCAACAACGTAGGGAGCTACGAGCAGTACTTC
- | TRBJ2-5 | TRBD1 | TRBV25-1 | CASSPMGTGKETQYF | TGTGCCAGCAGTCCAATGGGGACAGGGAAAGAGACCCAGTACTTC
- | TRBJ2-5 | TRBD2 | TRBV5-1 | CASSLALAGFGETQYF | TGCGCCAGCAGCTTGGCACTAGCGGGGTTTGGAGAGACCCAGTACTTC
- | TRBJ1-2 | TRBD1 | TRBV28 | CASSFPQSGQHYGYTF | TGTGCCAGCAGTTTCCCCCAATCGGGACAGCACTATGGCTACACCTTC
- | TRBJ2-7 | - | TRBV2 | CASRTTDEQYF | TGTGCCAGCAGGACGACAGACGAGCAGTACTTC
- | TRBJ2-5 | TRBD2 | TRBV3-1 | CASSQGGGQTQYF | TGTGCCAGCAGCCAAGGCGGGGGGCAGACCCAGTACTTC
- | TRBJ2-5 | TRBD2 | TRBV20-1 | CSARLAGGRVFTETQYF | TGCAGTGCGCGACTAGCGGGGGGGCGAGTCTTTACAGAGACCCAGTACTTC
- | TRBJ2-7 | - | TRBV28 | CASSNWEAGDGYEQYF | TGTGCCAGCAGTAACTGGGAGGCAGGGGACGGCTACGAGCAGTACTTC
- | TRBJ2-1 | TRBD2 | TRBV7-7 | CASGSGPGNEQFF | TGTGCTAGCGGGTCAGGCCCGGGCAATGAGCAGTTCTTC
few | TRBJ1-4 | TRBD1 | TRBV5-8 | CASSTRTGRNEKLFF | TGTGCCAGCAGCACTCGGACAGGGAGAAATGAAAAACTGTTTTTT
- | TRBJ2-3 | - | TRBV7-2 | CASSLGVGTDTQYF | TGTGCCAGCAGCTTAGGGGTAGGGACAGATACGCAGTATTTT
few | TRBJ1-1 | - | TRBV11-2 | CASSQIPLRVKGTEAFF | TGTGCCAGCAGCCAAATACCCCTTCGGGTTAAAGGAACTGAAGCTTTCTTT
few | TRBJ2-7 | TRBD1 | TRBV6-1 | CASYSYPGQNYEQYF | TGTGCCAGCTATTCTTATCCGGGACAGAATTACGAGCAGTACTTC
- | TRBJ2-7 | - | TRBV10-3 | CAIGQMSSYEQYF | TGTGCCATCGGACAGATGAGCTCCTACGAGCAGTACTTC
few | TRBJ1-5 | - | TRBV5-1 | CASSLEGSQSQHF | TGCGCCAGCAGCTTGGAAGGGTCGCAGTCCCAGCATTTT
medium-sized | TRBJ2-3 | TRBD2 | TRBV12-3/TRBV12-4 | CASSYGLAGGRDTQYF | TGTGCCAGCAGTTACGGACTAGCGGGGGGAAGGGATACGCAGTATTTT
few | TRBJ1-5 | - | TRBV12-3/TRBV12-4 | CASSFRGSNQPQHF | TGTGCCAGCAGTTTTAGAGGGAGCAATCAGCCCCAGCATTTT
- | TRBJ1-2 | - | TRBV30 | CAWSVLVNVPNYGYTF | TGTGCCTGGAGTGTACTGGTGAACGTCCCCAACTATGGCTACACCTTC
large | TRBJ2-3 | - | TRBV6-5 | CASSYGNTQYF | TGTGCCAGCAGTTACGGGAATACGCAGTATTTT
few | TRBJ1-2 | TRBD1 | TRBV19 | CASSIDSTGYDGYTF | TGTGCCAGTAGTATAGATTCGACAGGGTATGATGGCTACACCTTC
few | TRBJ1-1 | - | TRBV30 | CAWSPSRDKGTEAFF | TGTGCCTGGAGCCCCTCCAGGGACAAAGGCACTGAAGCTTTCTTT
few | TRBJ2-1 | - | TRBV7-9 | CASSASFGEQFF | TGTGCCAGCAGCGCCTCCTTCGGAGAGCAGTTCTTC
- | TRBJ1-5 | - | TRBV20-1 | CSAQLGNQPQHF | TGCAGTGCTCAACTAGGGAATCAGCCCCAGCATTTT
- | TRBJ1-3 | - | TRBV5-1 | CASSLGGGSGNTIYF | TGCGCCAGCAGCTTGGGGGGCGGATCTGGAAACACCATATATTTT
medium-sized | TRBJ1-2 | - | TRBV6-5 | CASSYMGRSGYTF | TGTGCCAGCAGTTACATGGGGCGGAGTGGCTACACCTTC
few | TRBJ2-5 | - | TRBV27 | CASSPPRKNYVQETQYF | TGTGCCAGCAGTCCGCCTAGGAAGAATTACGTACAAGAGACCCAGTACTTC
- | TRBJ1-5 | TRBD1 | TRBV19 | CASSPSVKQGLGYSNQPQHF | TGTGCCAGTAGTCCCAGTGTTAAACAGGGGTTGGGGTATAGCAATCAGCCCCAGCATTTT
few | TRBJ2-1 | - | TRBV2 | CASRRETLEDWFF | TGTGCCAGCAGAAGGGAAACCCTGGAGGACTGGTTCTTC
few | TRBJ2-7 | TRBD1 | TRBV28 | CASSPGQTIYEQYF | TGTGCCAGCAGCCCGGGACAGACCATATACGAGCAGTACTTC
medium-sized | TRBJ1-3 | - | TRBV11-3 | CASSLGPPNSGNTIYF | TGTGCCAGCAGCTTAGGGCCTCCTAACTCTGGAAACACCATATATTTT
few | TRBJ2-1 | - | TRBV2 | CASVGTGSSYNEQFF | TGTGCCAGCGTAGGAACAGGGAGCTCCTACAATGAGCAGTTCTTC
- | TRBJ1-1 | - | TRBV5-6 | CASRPIGGDTEAFF | TGTGCCAGCAGACCCATTGGGGGTGACACTGAAGCTTTCTTT
few | TRBJ2-3 | - | TRBV20-1 | CSALENTDTQYF | TGCAGTGCGCTAGAGAACACAGATACGCAGTATTTT
few | TRBJ1-6 | - | TRBV27 | CASSLSPGIRSPLHF | TGTGCCAGCAGTTTAAGCCCAGGGATTCGGTCACCCCTCCACTTT